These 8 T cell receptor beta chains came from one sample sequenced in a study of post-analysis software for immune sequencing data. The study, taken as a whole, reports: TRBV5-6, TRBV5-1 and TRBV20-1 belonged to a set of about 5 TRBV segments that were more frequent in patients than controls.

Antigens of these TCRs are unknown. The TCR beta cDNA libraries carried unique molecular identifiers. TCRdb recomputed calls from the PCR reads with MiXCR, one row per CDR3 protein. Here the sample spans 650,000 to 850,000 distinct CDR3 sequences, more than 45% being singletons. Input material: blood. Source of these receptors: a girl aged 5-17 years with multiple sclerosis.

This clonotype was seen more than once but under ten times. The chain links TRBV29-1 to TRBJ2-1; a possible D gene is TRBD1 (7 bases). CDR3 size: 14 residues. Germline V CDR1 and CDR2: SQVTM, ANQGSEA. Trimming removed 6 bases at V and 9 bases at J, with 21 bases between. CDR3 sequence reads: CSVAYGPQGGEQFF. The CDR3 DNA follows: TGCAGCGTCGCTTACGGCCCCCAGGGGGGTGAGCAGTTCTTC.

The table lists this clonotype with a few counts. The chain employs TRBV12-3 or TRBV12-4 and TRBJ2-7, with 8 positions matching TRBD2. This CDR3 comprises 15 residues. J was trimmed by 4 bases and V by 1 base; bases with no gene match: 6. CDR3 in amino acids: CASSLVSGSNYEQYF. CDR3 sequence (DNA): TGTGCCAGCAGTTTAGTCAGCGGGAGTAATTACGAGCAGTACTTC.

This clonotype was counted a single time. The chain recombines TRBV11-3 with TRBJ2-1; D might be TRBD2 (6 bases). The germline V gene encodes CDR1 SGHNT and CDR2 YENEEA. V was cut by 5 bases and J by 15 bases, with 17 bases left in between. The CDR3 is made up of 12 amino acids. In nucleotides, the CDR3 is TGTGCCAGCAGCGAGTCACTCGGGAGTACGTTCTTC. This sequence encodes CASSESLGSTFF.

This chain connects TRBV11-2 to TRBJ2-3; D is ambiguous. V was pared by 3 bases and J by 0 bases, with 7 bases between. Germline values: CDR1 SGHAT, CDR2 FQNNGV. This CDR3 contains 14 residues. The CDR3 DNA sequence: TGTGCCAGCAGCTTCGTCGCTAGCACAGATACGCAGTATTTT. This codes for CASSFVASTDTQYF. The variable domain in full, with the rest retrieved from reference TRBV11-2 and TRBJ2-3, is EAGVAQSPRYKIIEKRQSVAFWCNPISGHATLYWYQQILGQGPKLLIQFQNNGVVDDSQLPKDRFSAERLKGVDSTLKIQPAKLEDSAVYLCASSFVASTDTQYFGPGTRLTVL.

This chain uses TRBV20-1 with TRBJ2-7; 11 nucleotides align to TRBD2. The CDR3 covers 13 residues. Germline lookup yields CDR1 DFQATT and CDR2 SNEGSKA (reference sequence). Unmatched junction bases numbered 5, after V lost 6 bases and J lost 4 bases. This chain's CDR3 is CSAPSGRSYEQYF. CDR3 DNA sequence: TGCAGTGCCCCTAGCGGGAGGTCTTACGAGCAGTACTTC.

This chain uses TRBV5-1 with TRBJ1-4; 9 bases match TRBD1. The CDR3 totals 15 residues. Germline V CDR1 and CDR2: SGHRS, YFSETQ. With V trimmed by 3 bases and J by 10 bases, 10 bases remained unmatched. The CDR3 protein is CASSWKGQGEGKLFF. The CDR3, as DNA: TGCGCCAGCAGCTGGAAGGGACAGGGAGAAGGAAAACTGTTTTTT.

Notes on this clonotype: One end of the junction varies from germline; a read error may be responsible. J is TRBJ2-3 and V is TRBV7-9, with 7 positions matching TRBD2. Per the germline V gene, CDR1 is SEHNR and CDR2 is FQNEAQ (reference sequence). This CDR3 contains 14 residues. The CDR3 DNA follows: TGTGCCAGCAGCTTCGGCGGGAGCACAGATGCGCAGTATTTT. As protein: CASSFGGSTDAQYF. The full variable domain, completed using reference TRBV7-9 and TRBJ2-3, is DTGVSQNPRHKITKRGQNVTFRCDPISEHNRLYWYRQTLGQGPEFLTYFQNEAQLEKSRLLSDRFSAERPKGSFSTLEIQRTEQGDSAMYLCASSFGGSTDAQYFGPGTRLTVL.

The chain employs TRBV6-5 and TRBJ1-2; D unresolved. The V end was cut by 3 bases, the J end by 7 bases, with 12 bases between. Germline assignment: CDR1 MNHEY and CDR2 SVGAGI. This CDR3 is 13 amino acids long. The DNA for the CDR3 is TGTGCCAGCAGTTATTCAGGTTTCGGTGGCTACACCTTC. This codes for CASSYSGFGGYTF.